This TCR beta chain stems from a study of blood T cell repertoires in COVID-19. About the study: Some COVID-19 samples were acute and others convalescent; all came from the United States, Italy and Spain. T cells, B-cell-depleted T cells, or PBMCs supplied cDNA or gDNA.

Authors' analysis steps: The assay estimated nucleated cells by amplifying reference gene primers. Using immunoSEQ multiplex PCR, the repertoire was profiled, and TCRdb retains in-frame clones only, with some absent. The V and J calls and the clone size are those of that table, but D and trimming were determined from the DNA. This table holds 150,000 or so clones, approximately 86% found once. This clone occurred a few times. V shed 2 bases and J 7 bases; nucleotides not matched to a gene: 4. Germline CDR1 reads SGHDN; CDR2 reads FVKESK. The CDR3 runs to 16 residues. V is TRBV14 and J is TRBJ1-6; 11 nucleotides line up with TRBD1. This receptor was taken from a woman between 40 and 55 years old with active or convalescent COVID-19. The sample consisted of peripheral blood. This CDR3 reads CASSQSRDRGNSPLHF. CDR3 nucleotides: TGTGCCAGCAGCCAATCCCGGGACAGGGGGAATTCACCCCTCCACTTT.